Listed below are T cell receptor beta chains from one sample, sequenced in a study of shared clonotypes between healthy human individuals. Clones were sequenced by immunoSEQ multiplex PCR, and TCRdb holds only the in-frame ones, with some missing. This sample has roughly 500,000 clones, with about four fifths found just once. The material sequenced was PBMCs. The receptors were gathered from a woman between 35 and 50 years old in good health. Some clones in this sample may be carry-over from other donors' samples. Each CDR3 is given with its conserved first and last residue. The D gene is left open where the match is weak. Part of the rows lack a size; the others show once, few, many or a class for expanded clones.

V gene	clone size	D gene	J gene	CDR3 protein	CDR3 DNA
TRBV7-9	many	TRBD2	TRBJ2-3	CASSARDYLTDTQYF	TGTGCCAGCAGTGCGAGGGACTACCTCACAGATACGCAGTATTTT
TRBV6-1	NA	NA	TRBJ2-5	CASSENVRGPFNPNAQYF	TGTGCCAGCAGTGAAAATGTGAGGGGACCTTTTAACCCGAATGCCCAGTACTTC
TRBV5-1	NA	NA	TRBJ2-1	CASSLGQSSSYNEQFF	TGCGCCAGCAGCTTGGGTCAGTCAAGCTCCTACAATGAGCAGTTCTTC
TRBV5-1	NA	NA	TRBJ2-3	CASSARGVAGTDTQYF	TGCGCCAGCAGCGCCAGGGGGGTAGCGGGAACAGATACGCAGTATTTT
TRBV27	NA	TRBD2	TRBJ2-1	CASSPAGYYNEQFF	TGTGCCAGCAGTCCAGCGGGATACTACAATGAGCAGTTCTTC
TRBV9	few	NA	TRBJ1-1	CASSVDGPDEAFF	TGTGCCAGCAGCGTAGATGGGCCAGACGAAGCTTTCTTT
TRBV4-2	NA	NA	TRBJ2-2	CASSQDARKDTGELFF	TGTGCCAGCAGCCAAGATGCCCGAAAGGACACCGGGGAGCTGTTTTTT
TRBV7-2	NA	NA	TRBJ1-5	CASSLSPGGSGSNQPQHF	TGTGCCAGCAGCTTAAGCCCGGGGGGATCTGGTAGCAATCAGCCCCAGCATTTT
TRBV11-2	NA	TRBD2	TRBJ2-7	CASSLVAGASYEQYF	TGTGCCAGCAGCTTAGTAGCGGGAGCCTCCTACGAGCAGTACTTC
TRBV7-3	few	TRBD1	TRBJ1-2	CASSPGTGDYGYTF	TGTGCCAGCAGCCCAGGGACAGGGGACTATGGCTACACCTTC
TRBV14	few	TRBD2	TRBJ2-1	CASSQGGWWPSGRISPTYNEQFF	TGTGCCAGCAGCCAAGGGGGGTGGTGGCCTAGCGGGAGAATTTCCCCCACCTACAATGAGCAGTTCTTC
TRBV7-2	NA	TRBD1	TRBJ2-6	CASSLVAGGWAGANVLTF	TGTGCCAGCAGCTTAGTAGCAGGGGGCTGGGCTGGGGCCAACGTCCTGACTTTC
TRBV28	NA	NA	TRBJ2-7	CASSLWGGLGAYEQYF	TGTGCCAGCAGTTTATGGGGCGGGCTGGGGGCCTACGAGCAGTACTTC
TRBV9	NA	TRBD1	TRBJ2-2	CASSALQGTGELFF	TGTGCCAGCAGCGCACTACAGGGGACCGGGGAGCTGTTTTTT
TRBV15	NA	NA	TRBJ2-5	CATSRDRRPETQYF	TGTGCCACCAGCAGAGATCGTCGGCCAGAGACCCAGTACTTC
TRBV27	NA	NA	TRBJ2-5	CASSPRRRYQETQYF	TGTGCCAGCAGTCCCCGCCGACGGTACCAAGAGACCCAGTACTTC
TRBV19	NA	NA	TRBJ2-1	CASSAGSGADEQFF	TGTGCCAGTAGCGCTGGTAGCGGTGCCGATGAGCAGTTCTTC
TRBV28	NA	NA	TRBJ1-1	CASSLYGGRPMNTEAFF	TGTGCCAGCAGTTTATACGGGGGCCGGCCGATGAACACTGAAGCTTTCTTT
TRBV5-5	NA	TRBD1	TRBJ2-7	CASSSNRGESYEQYF	TGTGCCAGCAGCTCGAACAGGGGTGAGTCCTACGAGCAGTACTTC
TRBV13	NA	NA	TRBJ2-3	CASSFWRGAGTDTQYF	TGTGCCAGCAGCTTTTGGAGGGGAGCGGGCACAGATACGCAGTATTTT
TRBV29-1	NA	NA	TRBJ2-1	CSGGASAYNEQFF	TGCAGCGGGGGGGCAAGCGCCTACAATGAGCAGTTCTTC
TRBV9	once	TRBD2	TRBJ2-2	CASSPLRQREEKNTGELFF	TGTGCCAGCAGCCCCCTGAGACAGCGGGAGGAAAAGAACACCGGGGAGCTGTTTTTT
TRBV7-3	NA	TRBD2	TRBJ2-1	CASSFTSGSSEQFF	TGTGCCAGCAGCTTCACTAGCGGGAGTAGTGAGCAGTTCTTC
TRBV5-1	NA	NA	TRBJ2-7	CASTLNPGAAYEQYF	TGCGCCAGCACTCTAAACCCAGGGGCGGCCTACGAGCAGTACTTC
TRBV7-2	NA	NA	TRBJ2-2	CASSLAAGRGREWRTGELFF	TGTGCCAGCAGCTTAGCCGCCGGGAGGGGGCGGGAGTGGAGAACCGGGGAGCTGTTTTTT
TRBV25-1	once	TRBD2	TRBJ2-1	CASQGLAGSYNEQFF	TGTGCCAGCCAGGGACTAGCGGGTTCCTACAATGAGCAGTTCTTC
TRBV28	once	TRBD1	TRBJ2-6	CASSGQGVTNVLTF	TGTGCCAGCAGTGGGCAGGGGGTGACCAACGTCCTGACTTTC
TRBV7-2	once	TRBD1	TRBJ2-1	CASSVGQSSYNEQFF	TGTGCCAGCAGCGTGGGACAGAGCTCCTACAATGAGCAGTTCTTC
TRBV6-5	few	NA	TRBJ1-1	CASSSPPEAFF	TGTGCCAGCAGTTCCCCCCCTGAAGCTTTCTTT
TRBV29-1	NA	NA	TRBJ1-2	CSVGEDGSYGYTF	TGCAGCGTTGGGGAAGACGGGAGCTATGGCTACACCTTC
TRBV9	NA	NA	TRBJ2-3	CASSVARTGQGTDTQYF	TGTGCCAGCAGCGTAGCTCGAACAGGGCAGGGCACAGATACGCAGTATTTT
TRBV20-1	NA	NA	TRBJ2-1	CSPTKGNEQFF	TGCAGCCCAACGAAGGGAAATGAGCAGTTCTTC
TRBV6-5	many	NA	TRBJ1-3	CASSYRRTTGNTIYF	TGTGCCAGCAGCTACAGGCGGACAACTGGAAACACCATATATTTT
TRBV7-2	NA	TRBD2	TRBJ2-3	CASRLKGLAGYTDTQYF	TGTGCCAGCAGACTAAAGGGACTAGCGGGTTACACAGATACGCAGTATTTT
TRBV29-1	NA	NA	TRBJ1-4	CSVEKVAHNEKLFF	TGCAGCGTGGAAAAGGTCGCACATAATGAAAAACTGTTTTTT
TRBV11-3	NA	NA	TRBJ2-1	CASSPLSGNEQFF	TGTGCCAGCAGCCCCCTCTCGGGCAATGAGCAGTTCTTC
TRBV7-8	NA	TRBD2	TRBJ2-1	CASSSRGTSGRGALNEQFF	TGTGCCAGCAGCTCGAGAGGGACTAGCGGGAGGGGGGCCCTCAATGAGCAGTTCTTC
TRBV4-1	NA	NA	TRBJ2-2	CASSQADGVVTNTGELFF	TGCGCCAGCAGCCAAGCGGACGGGGTGGTAACGAACACCGGGGAGCTGTTTTTT
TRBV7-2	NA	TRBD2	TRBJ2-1	CASSLGGRASGTNEQFF	TGTGCCAGCAGCTTAGGGGGCCGCGCTAGCGGGACCAATGAGCAGTTCTTC
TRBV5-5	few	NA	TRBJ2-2	CASSPPGPTGELFF	TGTGCCAGCAGCCCGCCGGGGCCCACCGGGGAGCTGTTTTTT
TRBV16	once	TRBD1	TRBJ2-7	CASSQYTGGDEQYF	TGTGCCAGCAGCCAATATACAGGGGGCGACGAGCAGTACTTC
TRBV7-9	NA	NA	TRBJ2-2	CASSLVAVNTGELFF	TGTGCCAGCAGCTTAGTGGCGGTGAACACCGGGGAGCTGTTTTTT
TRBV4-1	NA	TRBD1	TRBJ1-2	CASSQVSGGDYGYTF	TGCGCCAGCAGCCAAGTTTCAGGGGGCGACTATGGCTACACCTTC
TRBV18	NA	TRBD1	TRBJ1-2	CASSEGQGASGYGYTF	TGTGCCAGCTCCGAGGGGCAGGGGGCTTCGGGCTATGGCTACACCTTC
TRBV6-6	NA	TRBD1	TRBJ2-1	CASSRTGYNEQFF	TGTGCCAGCAGTCGGACAGGTTACAATGAGCAGTTCTTC
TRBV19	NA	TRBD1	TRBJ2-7	CASSIRPGQSYEQYF	TGTGCCAGTAGTATTAGACCGGGACAGAGCTACGAGCAGTACTTC
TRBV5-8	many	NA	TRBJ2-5	CASSPSGRKQETQYF	TGTGCCAGCAGCCCGTCGGGACGCAAGCAAGAGACCCAGTACTTC